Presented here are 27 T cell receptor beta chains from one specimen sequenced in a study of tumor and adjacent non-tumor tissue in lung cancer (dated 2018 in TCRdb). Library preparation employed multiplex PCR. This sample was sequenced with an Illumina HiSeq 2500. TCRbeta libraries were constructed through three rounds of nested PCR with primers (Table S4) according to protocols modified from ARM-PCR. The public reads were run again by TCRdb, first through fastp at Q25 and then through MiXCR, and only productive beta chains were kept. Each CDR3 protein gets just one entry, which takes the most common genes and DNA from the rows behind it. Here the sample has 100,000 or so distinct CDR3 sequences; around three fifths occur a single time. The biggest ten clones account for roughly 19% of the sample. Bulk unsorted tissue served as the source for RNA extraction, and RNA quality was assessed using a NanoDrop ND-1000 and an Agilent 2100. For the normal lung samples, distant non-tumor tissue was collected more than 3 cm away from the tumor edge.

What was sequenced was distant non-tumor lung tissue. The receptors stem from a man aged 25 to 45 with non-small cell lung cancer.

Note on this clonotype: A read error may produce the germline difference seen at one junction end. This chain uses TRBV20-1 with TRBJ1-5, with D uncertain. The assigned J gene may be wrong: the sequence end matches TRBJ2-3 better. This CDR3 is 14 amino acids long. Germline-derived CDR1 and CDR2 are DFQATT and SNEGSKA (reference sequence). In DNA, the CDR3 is TGCAGTCCTAGAGATTCGAACGGTAATCAGCCCCAGTATTTT. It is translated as CSPRDSNGNQPQYF.

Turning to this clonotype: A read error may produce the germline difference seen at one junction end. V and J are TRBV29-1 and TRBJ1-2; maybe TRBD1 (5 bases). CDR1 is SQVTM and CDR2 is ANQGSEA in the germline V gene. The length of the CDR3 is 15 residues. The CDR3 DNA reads TGCAACGTTGATGTGGCAGGGACGATCCTGGGTGGCTACACCTTC. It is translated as CNVDVAGTILGGYTF.

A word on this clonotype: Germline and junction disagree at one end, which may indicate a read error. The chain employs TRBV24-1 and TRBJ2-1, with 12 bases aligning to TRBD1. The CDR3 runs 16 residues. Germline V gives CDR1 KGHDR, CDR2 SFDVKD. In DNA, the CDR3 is TGTGCCACCAGTGACCTCCTGGGACAGGGGGCCGATGAGCAATTCTTC. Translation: CATSDLLGQGADEQFF.

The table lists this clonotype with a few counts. The CDR3 DNA reads TGTGCTTGCAGCTTAGGGGAGATCTACGAGCAGTACTTC. Translated: CACSLGEIYEQYF. The chain employs TRBV11-3 and TRBJ2-7, with D perhaps matching TRBD1 or TRBD2 (5 bases each). Per germline, CDR1 SGHNT and CDR2 YENEEA. The CDR3 has 13 amino acids.

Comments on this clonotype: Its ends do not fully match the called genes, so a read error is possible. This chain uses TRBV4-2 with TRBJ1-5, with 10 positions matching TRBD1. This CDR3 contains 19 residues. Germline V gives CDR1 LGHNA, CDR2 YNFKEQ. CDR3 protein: CASSQAPGYPGQGNHHQHF. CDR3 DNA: TGTGCCAGCAGTCAAGCTCCGGGATATCCGGGACAGGGGAATCACCACCAGCATTTT.

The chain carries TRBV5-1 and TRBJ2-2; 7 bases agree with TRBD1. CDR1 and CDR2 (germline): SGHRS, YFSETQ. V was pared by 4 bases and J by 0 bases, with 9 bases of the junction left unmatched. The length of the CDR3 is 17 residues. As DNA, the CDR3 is TGCGCCAGCAGCAAGAGTTCTGGACAGGCGAACACCGGGGAGCTGTTTTTT. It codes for CASSKSSGQANTGELFF.

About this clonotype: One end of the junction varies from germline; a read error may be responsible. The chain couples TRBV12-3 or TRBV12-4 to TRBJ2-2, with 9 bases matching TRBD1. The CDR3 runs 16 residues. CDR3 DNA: TGTGTCAGCAGTACCGGGACAGGGAGTGGTACCGGGGAACTGTTTTTT. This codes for CVSSTGTGSGTGELFF.

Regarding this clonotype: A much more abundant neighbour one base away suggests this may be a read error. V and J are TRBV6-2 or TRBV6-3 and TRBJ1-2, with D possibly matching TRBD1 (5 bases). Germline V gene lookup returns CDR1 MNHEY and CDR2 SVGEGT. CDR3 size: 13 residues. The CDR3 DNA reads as TGTGCCGGCAGTTACAGTGAGGGGCTTGGCTACACCTTC. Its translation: CAGSYSEGLGYTF.

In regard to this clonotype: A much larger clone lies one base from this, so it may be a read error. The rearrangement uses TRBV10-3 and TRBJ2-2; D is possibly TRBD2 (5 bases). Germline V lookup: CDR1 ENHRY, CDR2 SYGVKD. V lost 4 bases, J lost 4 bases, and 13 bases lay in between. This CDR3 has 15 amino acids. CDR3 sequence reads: CAISVLAGCTGELFF. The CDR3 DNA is TGTGCCATCAGTGTGCTGGCGGGTTGCACCGGGGAGCTGTTTTTT.

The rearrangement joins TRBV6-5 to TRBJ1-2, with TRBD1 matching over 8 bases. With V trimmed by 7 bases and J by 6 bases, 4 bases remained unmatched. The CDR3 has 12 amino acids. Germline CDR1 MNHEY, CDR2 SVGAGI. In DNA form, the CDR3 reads TGTGCCAGCAATGACAGGGGAGATGGCTACACCTTC. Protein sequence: CASNDRGDGYTF.

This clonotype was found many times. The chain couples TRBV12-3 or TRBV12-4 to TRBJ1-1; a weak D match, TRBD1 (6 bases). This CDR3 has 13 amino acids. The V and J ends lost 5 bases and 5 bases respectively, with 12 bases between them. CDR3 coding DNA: TGTGCCAGCAGTCCCACAGGGTTAACTGAAGCTTTCTTT. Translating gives CASSPTGLTEAFF.

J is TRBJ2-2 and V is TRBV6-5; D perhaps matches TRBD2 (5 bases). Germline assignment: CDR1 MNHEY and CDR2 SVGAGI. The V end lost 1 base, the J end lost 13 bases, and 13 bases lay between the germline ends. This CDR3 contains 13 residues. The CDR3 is CASSYYISEVLFF. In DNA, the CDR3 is TGTGCCAGCAGTTACTACATTAGCGAGGTGCTGTTTTTT.

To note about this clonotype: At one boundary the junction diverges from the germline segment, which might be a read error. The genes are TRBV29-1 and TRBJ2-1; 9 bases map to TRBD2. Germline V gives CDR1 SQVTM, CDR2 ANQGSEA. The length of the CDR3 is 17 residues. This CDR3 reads CSVVLAGCLSSYNEQFF. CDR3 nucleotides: TGCAGCGTTGTCCTAGCGGGATGTTTGAGCTCCTACAATGAACAGTTCTTC.

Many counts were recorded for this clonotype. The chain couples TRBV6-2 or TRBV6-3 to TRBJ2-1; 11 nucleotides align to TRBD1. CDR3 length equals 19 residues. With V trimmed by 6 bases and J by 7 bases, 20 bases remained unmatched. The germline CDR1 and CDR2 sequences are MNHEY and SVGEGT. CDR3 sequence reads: CASSPPPRGYRDRGNEQFF. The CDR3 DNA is TGTGCCAGCAGCCCCCCTCCCCGGGGCTACCGGGACAGGGGGAATGAGCAGTTCTTC.

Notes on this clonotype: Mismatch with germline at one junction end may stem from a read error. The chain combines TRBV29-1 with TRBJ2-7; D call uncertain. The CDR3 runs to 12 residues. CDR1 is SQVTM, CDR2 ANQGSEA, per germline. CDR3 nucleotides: TGCAGGGTTGAATTGTCCTCCTACGAGCAGTACTTC. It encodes CRVELSSYEQYF.

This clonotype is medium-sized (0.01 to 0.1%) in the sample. The CDR3 nucleotides read TGTGCCAGCAGCTCCGGGACATACACCGGGGAGCTGTTTTTT. Translated: CASSSGTYTGELFF. The chain couples TRBV11-2 to TRBJ2-2, with a weak D call TRBD1 (6 bases). This CDR3 is 14 amino acids long. The germline CDR1 and CDR2 sequences are SGHAT and FQNNGV. V was trimmed by 4 bases and J by 3 bases, leaving 9 bases between them. Drawing the rest from reference TRBV11-2 and TRBJ2-2, the complete variable domain is EAGVAQSPRYKIIEKRQSVAFWCNPISGHATLYWYQQILGQGPKLLIQFQNNGVVDDSQLPKDRFSAERLKGVDSTLKIQPAKLEDSAVYLCASSSGTYTGELFFGEGSRLTVL.

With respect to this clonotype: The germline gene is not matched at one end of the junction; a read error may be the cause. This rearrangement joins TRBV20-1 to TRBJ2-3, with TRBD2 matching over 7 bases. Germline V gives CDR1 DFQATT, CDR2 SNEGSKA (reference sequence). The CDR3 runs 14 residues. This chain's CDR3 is CSEVGGLVLDTQYF. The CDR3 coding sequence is TGCAGTGAGGTCGGCGGACTAGTTCTAGATACGCAATATTTT.

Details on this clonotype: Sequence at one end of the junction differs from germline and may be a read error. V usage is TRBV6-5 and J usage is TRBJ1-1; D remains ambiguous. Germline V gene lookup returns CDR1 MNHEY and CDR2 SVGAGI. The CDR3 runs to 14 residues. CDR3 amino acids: CASSYFFKVTEAFF. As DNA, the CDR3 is TGTGCCAGTAGTTACTTCTTCAAGGTGACTGAAGCTTTCTTT.

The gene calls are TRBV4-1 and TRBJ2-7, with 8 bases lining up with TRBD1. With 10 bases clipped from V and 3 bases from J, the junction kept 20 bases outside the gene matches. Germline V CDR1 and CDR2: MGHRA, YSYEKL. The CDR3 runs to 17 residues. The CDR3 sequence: CANSPLYRTGKVYEQYF. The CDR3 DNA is TGCGCCAATAGCCCTTTATACCGGACAGGGAAGGTCTACGAGCAGTACTTC.

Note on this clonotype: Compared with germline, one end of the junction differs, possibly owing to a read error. In DNA, the CDR3 is TGTGCCAGCAGCTTGAAAGAGATCCAGTACTTC. It codes for CASSLKEIQYF. The V call is TRBV7-9, the J call TRBJ2-5; no clear D. The CDR3 runs to 11 residues. From germline, CDR1 is SEHNR and CDR2 FQNEAQ (reference sequence).

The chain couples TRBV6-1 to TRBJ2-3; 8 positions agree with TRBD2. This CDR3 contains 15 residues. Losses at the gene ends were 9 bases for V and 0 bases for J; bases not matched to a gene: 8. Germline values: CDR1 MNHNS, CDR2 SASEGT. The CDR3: CASSGISGSTDTQYF. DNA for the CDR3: TGTGCCAGTAGCGGGATTAGCGGGAGCACAGATACGCAGTATTTT.

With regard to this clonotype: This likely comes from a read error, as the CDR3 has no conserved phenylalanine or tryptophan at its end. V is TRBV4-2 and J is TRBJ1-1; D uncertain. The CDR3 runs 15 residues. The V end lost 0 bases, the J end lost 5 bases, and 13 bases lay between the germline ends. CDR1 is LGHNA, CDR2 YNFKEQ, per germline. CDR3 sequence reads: CASSQEESGGTEAFL. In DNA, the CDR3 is TGTGCCAGCAGCCAAGAGGAGTCGGGAGGGACTGAAGCTTTCCTC.

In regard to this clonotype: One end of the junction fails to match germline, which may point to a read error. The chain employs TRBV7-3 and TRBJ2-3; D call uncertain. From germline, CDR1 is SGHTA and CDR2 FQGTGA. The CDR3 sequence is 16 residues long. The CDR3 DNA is TGTGCTAGCAGCCGCAAAGGTCTAGTTAGCACAGATATGCAGTATTTT. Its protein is CASSRKGLVSTDMQYF. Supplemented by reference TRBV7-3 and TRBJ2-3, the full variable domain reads GAGVSQTPSNKVTEKGKYVELRCDPISGHTALYWYRQSLGQGPEFLIYFQGTGAADDSGLPNDRFFAVRPEGSVSTLKIQRTERGDSAVYLCASSRKGLVSTDMQYFGPGTRLTVL.

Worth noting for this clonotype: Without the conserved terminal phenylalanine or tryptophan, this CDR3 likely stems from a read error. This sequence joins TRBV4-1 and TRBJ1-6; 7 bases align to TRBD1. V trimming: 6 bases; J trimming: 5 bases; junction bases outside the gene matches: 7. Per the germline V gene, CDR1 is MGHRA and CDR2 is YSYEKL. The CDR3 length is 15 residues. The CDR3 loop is CASSRTGQNNSPLHV. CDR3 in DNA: TGCGCCAGCAGTCGTACGGGACAGAATAATTCACCCCTCCACGTT.

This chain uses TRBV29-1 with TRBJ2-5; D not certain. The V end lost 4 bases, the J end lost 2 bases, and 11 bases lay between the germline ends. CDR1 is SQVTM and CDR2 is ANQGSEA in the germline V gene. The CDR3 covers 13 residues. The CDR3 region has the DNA TGCAGCGTTGTCATACACTCTCAAGAGACCCAGTACTTC. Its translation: CSVVIHSQETQYF.

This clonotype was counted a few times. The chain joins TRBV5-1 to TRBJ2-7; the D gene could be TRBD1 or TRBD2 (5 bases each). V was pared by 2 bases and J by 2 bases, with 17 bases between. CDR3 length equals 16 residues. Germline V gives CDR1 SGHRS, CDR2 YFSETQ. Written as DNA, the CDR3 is TGCGCCAGCAGCTTCCGGGACCAGCAAACCACCTACGAGCAGTACTTC. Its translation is CASSFRDQQTTYEQYF.

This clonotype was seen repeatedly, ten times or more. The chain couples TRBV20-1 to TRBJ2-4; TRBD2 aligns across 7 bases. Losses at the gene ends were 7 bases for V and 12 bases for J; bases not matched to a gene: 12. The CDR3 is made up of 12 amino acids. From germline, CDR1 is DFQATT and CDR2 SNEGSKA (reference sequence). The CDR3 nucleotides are TGCAGTGGACTAGCCCCCTCAGAGCCTCAGTACTTC. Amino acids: CSGLAPSEPQYF.